The 9 T cell receptor beta chains given below trace back to one sample, sequenced in a study of blood T cell repertoires in COVID-19. The assay was immunoSEQ multiplex PCR, and TCRdb's table has in-frame clones only and misses some. The table records around 100,000 clones, 85% to 90% of them present only once. The sequencing input was peripheral blood. These receptors all stem from a human donor in a cohort sampled during active COVID-19.

CDR3 region: CSASMGGPNQPQHF. The CDR3 nucleotides read TGCAGTGCTAGTATGGGGGGGCCAAATCAGCCCCAGCATTTT. V gene TRBV20-1 combines with J gene TRBJ1-5; D is possibly TRBD1 (6 bases). The germline V gene encodes CDR1 DFQATT and CDR2 SNEGSKA (reference sequence). Trimming shortened V by 3 bases and J by 4 bases, and 13 bases separated the two germline ends. This CDR3 contains 14 residues.

This clone was counted once. This CDR3 is also generated by other DNA sequences in the sample. V is TRBV24-1 and J is TRBJ1-2; D is unresolved. Germline CDR1 reads KGHDR; CDR2 reads SFDVKD. V lost 2 bases, J lost 4 bases, and 4 bases lay in between. This CDR3 contains 12 residues. CDR3 sequence reads: CATSDSGYGYTF. CDR3 nucleotides: TGTGCCACCAGTGATTCAGGCTATGGCTACACCTTC.

The rearrangement links TRBV7-9 to TRBJ1-2; D perhaps matches TRBD1 (6 bases). Trimming removed 5 bases from V and 8 bases from J, with 15 bases in between. CDR1 is SEHNR, CDR2 FQNEAQ, per germline (reference sequence). This CDR3 region has 13 residues. Written as DNA, the CDR3 is TGTGCCAGCAGCCGTACAGGGCCCGAGGGCTACACCTTC. Translating gives CASSRTGPEGYTF.

The chain is built from TRBV20-1 and TRBJ2-5; TRBD1 agrees at 7 bases. The length of the CDR3 is 15 residues. Germline CDR1 reads DFQATT; CDR2 reads SNEGSKA (reference sequence). The trim removed 6 bases at V and 2 bases at J, leaving 12 bases unmatched. The CDR3 nucleotides read TGCAGTGCGAGTACCGGGACAGAAAAACAAGAGACCCAGTACTTC. Its protein product is CSASTGTEKQETQYF.

The V and J genes are TRBV2 and TRBJ1-1, with D maybe TRBD1 (5 bases). V was shortened by 0 bases and J by 5 bases, with 13 bases between the two germline ends. Germline V gives CDR1 SNHLY, CDR2 FYNNEI. The CDR3 contains 15 residues. CDR3 coding DNA: TGTGCCAGCAGTGAAGCGCGGGGGTTGGGGACTGAAGCTTTCTTT. It specifies CASSEARGLGTEAFF.

The CDR3 DNA follows: TGTGCCAGCAGCGTCATCAGCGGGAGCTCCTACAATGAGCAGTTCTTC. Translated: CASSVISGSSYNEQFF. The chain uses TRBV9 and TRBJ2-1; 8 bases are shared with TRBD2. CDR1 SGDLS and CDR2 YYNGEE come from the germline V gene. V was clipped by 2 bases and J by 0 bases; unmatched bases: 4. The CDR3 is 16 residues long.

The chain combines TRBV6-5 with TRBJ2-1; 11 bases line up with TRBD1. Germline CDR1 reads MNHEY; CDR2 reads SVGAGI. The trim removed 4 bases at V and 8 bases at J, leaving 7 bases unmatched. The CDR3 is made up of 15 amino acids. CDR3 protein: CASSSPGQGVYEQFF. CDR3 coding DNA: TGTGCCAGCAGTTCCCCGGGACAGGGGGTATATGAGCAGTTCTTC.

The V gene is TRBV3-1 (or the pseudogene TRBV3-2), the J gene TRBJ2-5, with 12 positions matching TRBD2. Germline trimming cut 0 bases from V and 4 bases from J; bases unmatched to any gene: 6. Germline lookup yields CDR1 LGHDT and CDR2 YNNKEL (reference sequence). The CDR3 runs to 17 residues. CDR3: CASSQEPSGRAAETQYF. CDR3 nucleotides: TGTGCCAGCAGCCAAGAGCCTAGCGGGAGGGCCGCAGAGACCCAGTACTTC.

This rearrangement joins TRBV7-3 to TRBJ2-1, with D possibly being TRBD2 (6 bases). In germline, CDR1 is SGHTA, CDR2 FQGTGA. The CDR3 has 13 amino acids. Trimming left V 1 base short and J 10 bases short, with 11 bases between. The CDR3 sequence: CASSLISRGEQFF. CDR3 coding DNA: TGTGCCAGCAGCTTAATCTCCCGGGGGGAGCAGTTCTTC.